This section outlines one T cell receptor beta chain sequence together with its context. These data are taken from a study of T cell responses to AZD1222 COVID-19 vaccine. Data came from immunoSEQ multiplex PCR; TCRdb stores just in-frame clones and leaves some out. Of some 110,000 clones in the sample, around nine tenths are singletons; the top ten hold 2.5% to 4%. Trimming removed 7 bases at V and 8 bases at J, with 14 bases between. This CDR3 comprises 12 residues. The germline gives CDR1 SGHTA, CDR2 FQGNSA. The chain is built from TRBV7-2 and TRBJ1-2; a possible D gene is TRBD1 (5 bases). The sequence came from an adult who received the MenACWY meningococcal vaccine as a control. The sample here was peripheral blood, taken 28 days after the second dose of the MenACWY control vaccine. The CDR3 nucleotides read TGTGCCAGCACCCTGGGGCTTGGAGGCTACACCTTC. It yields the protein CASTLGLGGYTF.